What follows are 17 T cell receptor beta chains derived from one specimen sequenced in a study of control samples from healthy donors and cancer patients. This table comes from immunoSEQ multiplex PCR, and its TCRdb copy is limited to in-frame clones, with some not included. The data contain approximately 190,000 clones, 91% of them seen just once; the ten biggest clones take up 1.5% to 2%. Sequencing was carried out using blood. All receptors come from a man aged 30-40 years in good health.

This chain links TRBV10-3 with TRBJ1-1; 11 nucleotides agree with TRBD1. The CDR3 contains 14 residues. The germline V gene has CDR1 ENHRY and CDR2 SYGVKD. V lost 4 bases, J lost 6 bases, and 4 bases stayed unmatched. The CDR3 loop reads CAISVGQGVSEAFF. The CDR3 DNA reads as TGTGCCATCAGTGTGGGACAGGGGGTGTCTGAAGCTTTCTTT.

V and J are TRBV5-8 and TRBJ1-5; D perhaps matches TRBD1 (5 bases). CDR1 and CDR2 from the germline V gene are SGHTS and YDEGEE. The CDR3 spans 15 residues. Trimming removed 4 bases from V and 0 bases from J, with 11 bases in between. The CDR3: CASSGQGNSNQPQHF. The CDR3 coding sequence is TGTGCCAGCAGCGGTCAGGGAAATAGCAATCAGCCCCAGCATTTT.

The CDR3 nucleotides are TGTGCCAGCAGCCTCCTACAGGGGGCTAACACTGAAGCTTTCTTT. Translated, it gives CASSLLQGANTEAFF. The chain is built from TRBV14 and TRBJ1-1; TRBD1 matches 9 bases. With 4 bases clipped from V and 2 bases from J, the junction kept 5 bases outside the gene matches. Germline V gene data show CDR1 as SGHDN and CDR2 as FVKESK. The CDR3 sequence is 15 residues long. The entire variable domain, with the rest obtained from reference TRBV14 and TRBJ1-1, is as follows: EAGVTQFPSHSVIEKGQTVTLRCDPISGHDNLYWYRRVMGKEIKFLLHFVKESKQDESGMPNNRFLAERTGGTYSTLKVQPAELEDSGVYFCASSLLQGANTEAFFGQGTRLTVV.

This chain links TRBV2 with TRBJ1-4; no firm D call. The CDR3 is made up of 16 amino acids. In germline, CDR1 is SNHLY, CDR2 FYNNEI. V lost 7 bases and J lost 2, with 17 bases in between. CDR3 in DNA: TGTGCCAGCAAAACGACATACAGCGCGACTAATGAAAAACTGTTTTTT. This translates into CASKTTYSATNEKLFF.

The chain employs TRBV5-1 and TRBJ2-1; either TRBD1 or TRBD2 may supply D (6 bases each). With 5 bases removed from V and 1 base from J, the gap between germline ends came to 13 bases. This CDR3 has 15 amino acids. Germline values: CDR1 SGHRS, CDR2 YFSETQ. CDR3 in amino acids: CASRPGATSYNEQFF. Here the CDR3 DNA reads TGCGCCAGCAGACCGGGGGCAACGTCCTACAATGAGCAGTTCTTC.

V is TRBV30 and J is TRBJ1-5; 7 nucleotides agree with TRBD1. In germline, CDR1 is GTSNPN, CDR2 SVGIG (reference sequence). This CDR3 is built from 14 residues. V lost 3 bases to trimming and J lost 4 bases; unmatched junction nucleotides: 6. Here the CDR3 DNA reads TGTGCCTGGAGCGCCGGGACAGCGAATCAGCCCCAGCATTTT. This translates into CAWSAGTANQPQHF.

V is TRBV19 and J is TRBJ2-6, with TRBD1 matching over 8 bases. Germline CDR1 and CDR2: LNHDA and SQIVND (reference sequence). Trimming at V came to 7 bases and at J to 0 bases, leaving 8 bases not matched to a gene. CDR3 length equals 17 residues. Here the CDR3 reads CASTGQAYLSGANVLTF. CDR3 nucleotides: TGTGCCAGTACGGGACAGGCGTACCTCTCTGGGGCCAACGTCCTGACTTTC. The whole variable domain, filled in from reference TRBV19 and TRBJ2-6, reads DGGITQSPKYLFRKEGQNVTLSCEQNLNHDAMYWYRQDPGQGLRLIYYSQIVNDFQKGDIAEGYSVSREKKESFPLTVTSAQKNPTAFYLCASTGQAYLSGANVLTFGAGSRLTVL.

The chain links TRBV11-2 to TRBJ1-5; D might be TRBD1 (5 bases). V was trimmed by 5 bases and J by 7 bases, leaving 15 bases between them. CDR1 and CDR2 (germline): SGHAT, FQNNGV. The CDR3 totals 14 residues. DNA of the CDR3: TGTGCCAGCAGCCCTGGAGGGGTCCACCAGCCCCAGCATTTT. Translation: CASSPGGVHQPQHF. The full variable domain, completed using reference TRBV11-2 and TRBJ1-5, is EAGVAQSPRYKIIEKRQSVAFWCNPISGHATLYWYQQILGQGPKLLIQFQNNGVVDDSQLPKDRFSAERLKGVDSTLKIQPAKLEDSAVYLCASSPGGVHQPQHFGDGTRLSIL.

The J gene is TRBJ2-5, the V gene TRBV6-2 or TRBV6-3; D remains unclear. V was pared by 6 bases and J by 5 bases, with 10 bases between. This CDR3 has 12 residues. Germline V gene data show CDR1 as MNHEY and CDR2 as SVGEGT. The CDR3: CASSQNDETQYF. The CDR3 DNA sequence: TGTGCCAGCAGCCAGAATGACGAGACCCAGTACTTC.

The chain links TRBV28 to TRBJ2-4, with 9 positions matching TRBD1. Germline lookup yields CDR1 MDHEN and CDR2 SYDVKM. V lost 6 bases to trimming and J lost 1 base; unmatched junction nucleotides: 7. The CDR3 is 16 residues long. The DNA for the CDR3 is TGTGCCAGCAGCTTCACAGGGGGCGCTGCCAAAAACATTCAGTACTTC. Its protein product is CASSFTGGAAKNIQYF.

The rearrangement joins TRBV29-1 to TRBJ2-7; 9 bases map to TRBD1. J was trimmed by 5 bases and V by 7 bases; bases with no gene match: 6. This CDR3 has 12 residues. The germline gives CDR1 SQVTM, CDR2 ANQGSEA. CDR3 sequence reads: CSAGDRVDEQYF. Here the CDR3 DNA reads TGCAGCGCTGGGGACAGGGTGGACGAGCAGTACTTC.

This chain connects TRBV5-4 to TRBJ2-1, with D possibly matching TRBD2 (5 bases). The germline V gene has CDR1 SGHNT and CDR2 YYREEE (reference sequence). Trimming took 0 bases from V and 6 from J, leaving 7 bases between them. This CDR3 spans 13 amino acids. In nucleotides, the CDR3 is TGTGCCAGCAGCTTGGCCGCGGGCAATGAGCAGTTCTTC. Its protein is CASSLAAGNEQFF.

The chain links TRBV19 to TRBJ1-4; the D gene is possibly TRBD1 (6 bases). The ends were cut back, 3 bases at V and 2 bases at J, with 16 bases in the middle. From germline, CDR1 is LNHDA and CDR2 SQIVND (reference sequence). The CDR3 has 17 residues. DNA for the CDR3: TGTGCCAGTAGTATTTATCGGAGGGGGAGGACTAATGAAAAACTGTTTTTT. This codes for CASSIYRRGRTNEKLFF.

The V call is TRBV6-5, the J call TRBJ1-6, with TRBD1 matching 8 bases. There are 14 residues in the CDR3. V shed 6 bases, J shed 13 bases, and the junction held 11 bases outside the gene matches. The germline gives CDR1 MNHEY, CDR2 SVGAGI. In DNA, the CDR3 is TGTGCCAGCAGGGAGGACAGGGTAGTATTGCCCCTCCACTTT. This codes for CASREDRVVLPLHF.

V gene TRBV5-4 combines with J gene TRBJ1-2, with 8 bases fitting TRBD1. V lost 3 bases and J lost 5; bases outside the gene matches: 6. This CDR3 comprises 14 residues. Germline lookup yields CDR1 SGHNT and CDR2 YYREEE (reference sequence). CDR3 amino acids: CASSWAGTGYGYTF. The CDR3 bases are TGTGCCAGCAGCTGGGCCGGGACAGGATATGGCTACACCTTC. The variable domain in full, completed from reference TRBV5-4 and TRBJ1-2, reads ETGVTQSPTHLIKTRGQQVTLRCSSQSGHNTVSWYQQALGQGPQFIFQYYREEENGRGNFPPRFSGLQFPNYSSELNVNALELDDSALYLCASSWAGTGYGYTFGSGTRLTVV.

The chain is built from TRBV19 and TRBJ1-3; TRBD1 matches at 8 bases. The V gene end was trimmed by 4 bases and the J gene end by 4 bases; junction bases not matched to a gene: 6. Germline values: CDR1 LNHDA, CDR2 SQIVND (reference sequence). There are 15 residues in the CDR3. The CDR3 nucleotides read TGTGCCAGTAGTAGCCAGGGGGCTTCCGGAAACACCATATATTTT. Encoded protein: CASSSQGASGNTIYF.

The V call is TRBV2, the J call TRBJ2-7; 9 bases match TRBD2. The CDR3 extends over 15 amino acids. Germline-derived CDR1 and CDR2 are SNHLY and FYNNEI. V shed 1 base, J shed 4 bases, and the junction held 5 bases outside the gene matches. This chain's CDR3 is CASSEDVSGGYEQYF. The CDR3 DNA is TGTGCCAGCAGTGAAGATGTTAGCGGGGGATACGAGCAGTACTTC.